This TCR beta chain stems from a study of OX40 agonist ivuxolimab in advanced cancers. Across the whole study: Given to patients was ivuxolimab, an agonistic anti-OX40 (CD134) antibody.

The table came from immunoSEQ multiplex PCR; TCRdb's copy has only in-frame clones and leaves some out. Altogether tens of thousands of clones are present, around 84% being singletons, with the ten largest covering 20% to 25%. V was clipped by 3 bases and J by 3 bases, with 5 bases between them. Germline CDR1 reads MGHRA; CDR2 reads YSYEKL. The CDR3 sequence is 12 residues long. This clone was seen a handful of times. Its target is unknown. Study-level points and caveats: Antigen specificity was not determined for the expanded peripheral T cells. Compared with others, partial responders at 0.1-3.0 mg/kg displayed clonal expansion among the lowest. Both blood CD4+ and CD8+ T cells showed clonal growth by week 6 at 0.1 to 3.0 mg/kg.

V usage is TRBV4-1 and J usage is TRBJ1-1; the D is unclear. The sequencing used CD4+ or CD8+ T cells sorted from blood, collected in a trial of the OX40 agonist ivuxolimab. The source of this sequence is an adult with an advanced solid tumor such as melanoma, head and neck, liver or kidney cancer. Here the CDR3 reads CASSHWDTEAFF. The CDR3 nucleotides read TGCGCCAGCAGCCACTGGGACACTGAAGCTTTCTTT.